This T cell receptor beta chain was documented in a study of T-cell reconstitution after alpha-beta-depleted transplantation in children. Study-level results: Two months or so post-transplant, alpha-beta T cells reportedly derived from several hundred expanded graft clones. The high TCRbeta diversity at day 60 in some patients came from surviving recipient T cells and thymic progenitors.

A few counts support this clonotype. Its matching antigen is unknown. TCRbeta library construction was performed incorporating unique molecular identifiers. TCRdb ran MiXCR on the PCR reads and lists one entry per CDR3 protein. The top ten clones hold roughly 15% of a sample with around 490,000 distinct CDR3 sequences, 11% of them seen once. The germline gives CDR1 SEHNR, CDR2 FQNEAQ (reference sequence). Trimming pared 3 bases from V and 3 bases from J, leaving 9 bases between. The CDR3 runs to 14 residues. Sequencing used PBMCs, mostly from graft donor cells, obtained 180 days after TCRalphabeta/CD19-depleted stem cell transplant. This chain joins TRBV7-9 and TRBJ1-5; TRBD1 might be the D (6 bases). The receptor's source is a female patient aged 2 to 10 who had a stem cell transplant for aplastic anemia, so the T cells may come from the graft donor. For the CDR3, the DNA is TGTGCCAGCAGCTTTAGGGACACCAATCAGCCCCAGCATTTT. This codes for CASSFRDTNQPQHF. The full variable domain, completed using reference TRBV7-9 and TRBJ1-5, is DTGVSQNPRHKITKRGQNVTFRCDPISEHNRLYWYRQTLGQGPEFLTYFQNEAQLEKSRLLSDRFSAERPKGSFSTLEIQRTEQGDSAMYLCASSFRDTNQPQHFGDGTRLSIL.